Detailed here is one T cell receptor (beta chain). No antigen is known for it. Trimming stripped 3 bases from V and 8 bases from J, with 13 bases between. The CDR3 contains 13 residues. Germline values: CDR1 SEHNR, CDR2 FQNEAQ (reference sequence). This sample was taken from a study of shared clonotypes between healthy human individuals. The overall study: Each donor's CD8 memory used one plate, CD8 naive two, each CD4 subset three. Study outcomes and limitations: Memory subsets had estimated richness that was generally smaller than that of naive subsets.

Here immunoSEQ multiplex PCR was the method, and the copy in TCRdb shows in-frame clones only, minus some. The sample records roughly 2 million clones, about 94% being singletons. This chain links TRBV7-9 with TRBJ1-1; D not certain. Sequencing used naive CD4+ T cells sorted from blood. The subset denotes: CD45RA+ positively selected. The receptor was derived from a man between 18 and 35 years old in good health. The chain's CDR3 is CASSLMKGTEAFF. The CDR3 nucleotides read TGTGCCAGCAGCTTGATGAAGGGAACCGAAGCTTTCTTT.